This T cell receptor beta chain was observed in a study of T cell responses to AZD1222 COVID-19 vaccine (dated by TCRdb to the early 2020s). Context from the whole study: A total of about 230 trial participants underwent TCR sequencing, of whom around 200 received two doses of AZD1222 and approximately 25 received two doses of the MenACWY control vaccine. Enrollment into the trials was organized by age into subgroups of 18-55, 56-69 and 70-plus years, and those subgroups contained roughly 150, 30 and 60 TCR-sequenced participants, respectively. Overall study results and their limits: Participants were mostly white British, with more females than males. The authors suggested clonal diversity may have been underestimated. Only five to seven AZD1222 recipients were SARS-CoV-2 seropositive at baseline, limiting conclusions about previously exposed vaccinees. Because no day 14 peak-response samples were available, repertoires were characterized only after the peak T cell response. Reportedly, close to half of the unique spike-specific TCRs recognized epitopes lying outside the regions that are mutated in the B.1.351 and B.1.1.7 variants. Vaccine-associated CD4 TCRs spanned the whole spike protein, with dominant responses in regions 160-218 and 743-854. The 56-69-year group was small, and its depth increase did not reach significance, likely because of low power. After two AZD1222 doses, both the breadth and the depth of spike-specific TCRs were significantly higher than at day 0 and than in MenACWY recipients.

This clone has just one count. This clone's antigen is unknown. There are no base qualities to consult, and no much larger clone falls within one base. The CDR3 regions of human TCRbeta chains were analyzed by immunosequencing. The source study handled its data this way. Repertoire TCRs were matched against a reference library of SARS-CoV-2-specific TCRs generated with the MIRA antigen-specificity platform. Breadth was defined as the fraction of unique TCRs that were SARS-CoV-2-associated. Depth was defined as the fraction of total T cells that were SARS-CoV-2-associated. Using the MIRA data, each spike-specific TCR was assigned both to the spike region to which the TCR was reactive and to a CD4 or CD8 class. Log10-transformed breadth and depth values were compared by one-way ANOVA with Sidak's multiple comparisons tests. TCRdb retrieved this table from immuneACCESS and kept in-frame rearrangements only. Not all clones are present; in checked studies, unresolved V genes account for under half, and no reason is known for the remainder. Clone size and V and J calls were adopted from that table, with D and trimming inferred from the DNA. This sample has about 19,000 clones in its table, and roughly 76% of those were observed once. The ten largest clones capture about 21% of the sample.

The germline V gene provides CDR1 SGHTA and CDR2 FQGNSA. The CDR3 starts with the cysteine, ends with the phenylalanine, and has 15 residues. Kept here is only the CDR3 DNA, which spans 45 bases and is read in frame from base 1. Trimming accounts for 4 bases at V and 4 bases at J, while the number of junction bases matched to no gene is 7. The time point label on this specimen signifies: about 28 days (+/-7) after the second vaccine dose. Because spike-specific TCR depth and breadth did not differ between the two schedules, AZD1222 recipients who got a second dose at roughly 4 weeks were pooled with those who got a second dose at roughly 12 weeks. Samples from vaccinated people were obtained from the UK trials COV001 and COV002, which included a single-blind randomized controlled phase 2/3 trial of AZD1222 (ChAdOx1 nCoV-19) in healthy adults. For TCRbeta chain sequencing, PBMC samples from trial participants were taken at day 0 and at day 28 after the second dose.

This receptor was obtained from an adult who received the AZD1222 COVID-19 vaccine. The sequences come from peripheral blood, collected 28 days after the second AZD1222 dose. The V and J segments used are TRBV7-2 and TRBJ2-7; 10 central nucleotides agree with TRBD2. The sequenced DNA: TGTGCCAGCAGCTCCGGACTAGCGGACATATACGAGCAGTACTTC. This translates into CASSSGLADIYEQYF.